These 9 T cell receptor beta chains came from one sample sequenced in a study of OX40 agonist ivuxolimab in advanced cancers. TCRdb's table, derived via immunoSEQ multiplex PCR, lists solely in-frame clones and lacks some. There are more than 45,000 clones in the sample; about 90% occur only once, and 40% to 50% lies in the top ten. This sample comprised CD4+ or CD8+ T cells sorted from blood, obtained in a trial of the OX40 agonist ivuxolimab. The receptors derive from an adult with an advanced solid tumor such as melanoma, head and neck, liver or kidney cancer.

The CDR3 sequence is CASSATGSYEQYF. CDR3 DNA: TGTGCCAGCAGCGCGACAGGCTCCTACGAGCAGTACTTC. This chain links TRBV9 with TRBJ2-7; possible D gene TRBD1, 6 bases. CDR1 and CDR2 from the germline V gene are SGDLS and YYNGEE. Trimming removed 3 bases from V and 0 bases from J, with 7 bases in between. The CDR3 has 13 amino acids. The entire variable domain, with the rest obtained from reference TRBV9 and TRBJ2-7, is as follows: DSGVTQTPKHLITATGQRVTLRCSPRSGDLSVYWYQQSLDQGLQFLIQYYNGEERAKGNILERFSAQQFPDLHSELNLSSLELGDSALYFCASSATGSYEQYFGPGTRLTVT.

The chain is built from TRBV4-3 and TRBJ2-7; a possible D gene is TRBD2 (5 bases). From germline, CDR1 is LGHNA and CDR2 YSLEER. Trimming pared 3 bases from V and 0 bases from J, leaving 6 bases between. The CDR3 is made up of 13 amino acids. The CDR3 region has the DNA TGCGCCAGCAGCCAGGGAGCCTCCTACGAGCAGTACTTC. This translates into CASSQGASYEQYF.

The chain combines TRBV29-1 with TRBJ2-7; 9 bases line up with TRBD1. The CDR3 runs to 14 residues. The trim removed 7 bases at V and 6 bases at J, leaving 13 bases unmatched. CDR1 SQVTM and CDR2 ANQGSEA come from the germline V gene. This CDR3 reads CSAKGLDRGGEQYF. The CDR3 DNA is TGCAGCGCCAAGGGGCTGGACAGGGGCGGCGAGCAGTACTTC.

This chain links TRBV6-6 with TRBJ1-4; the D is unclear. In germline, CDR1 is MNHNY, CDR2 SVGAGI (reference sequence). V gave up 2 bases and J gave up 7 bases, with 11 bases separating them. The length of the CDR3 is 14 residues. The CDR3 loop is CASSYLFGGEKLFF. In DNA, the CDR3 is TGTGCCAGCAGTTACCTTTTTGGCGGTGAAAAACTGTTTTTT.

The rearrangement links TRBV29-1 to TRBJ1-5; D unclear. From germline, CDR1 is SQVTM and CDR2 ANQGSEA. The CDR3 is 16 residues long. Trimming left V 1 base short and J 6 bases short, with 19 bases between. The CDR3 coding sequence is TGCAGCGTTGAAGTTTGGGTCTTGCGGGGTAGTCAGCCCCAGCATTTT. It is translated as CSVEVWVLRGSQPQHF.

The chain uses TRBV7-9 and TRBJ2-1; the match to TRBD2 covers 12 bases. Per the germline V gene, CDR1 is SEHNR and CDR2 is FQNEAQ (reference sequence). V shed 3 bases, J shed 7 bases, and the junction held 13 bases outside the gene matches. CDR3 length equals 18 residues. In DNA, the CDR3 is TGTGCCAGCAGCTTCCCTCTAGCGGGGGGGCCCAAGGGAAATGAGCAGTTCTTC. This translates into CASSFPLAGGPKGNEQFF.

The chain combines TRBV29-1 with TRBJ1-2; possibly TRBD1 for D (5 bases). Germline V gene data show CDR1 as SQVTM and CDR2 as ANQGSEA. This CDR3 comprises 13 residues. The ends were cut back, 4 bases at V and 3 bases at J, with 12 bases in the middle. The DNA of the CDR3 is TGCAGCGTTGTTAGGGGCACGGACTATGGCTACACCTTC. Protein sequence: CSVVRGTDYGYTF.

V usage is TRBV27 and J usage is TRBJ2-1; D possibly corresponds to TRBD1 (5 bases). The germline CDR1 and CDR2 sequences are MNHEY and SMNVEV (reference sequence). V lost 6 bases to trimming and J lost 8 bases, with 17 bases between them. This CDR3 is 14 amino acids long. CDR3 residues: CASSPPSVGDEQFF. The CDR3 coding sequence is TGTGCCAGCAGCCCCCCCTCGGTAGGGGATGAGCAGTTCTTC.

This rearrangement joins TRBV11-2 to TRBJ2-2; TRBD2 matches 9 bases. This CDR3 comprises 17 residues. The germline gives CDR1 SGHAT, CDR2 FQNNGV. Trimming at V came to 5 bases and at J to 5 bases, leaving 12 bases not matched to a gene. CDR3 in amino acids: CASSHQDGGGDTGELFF. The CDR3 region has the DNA TGTGCCAGCAGCCACCAAGATGGCGGGGGGGATACCGGGGAGCTGTTTTTT.